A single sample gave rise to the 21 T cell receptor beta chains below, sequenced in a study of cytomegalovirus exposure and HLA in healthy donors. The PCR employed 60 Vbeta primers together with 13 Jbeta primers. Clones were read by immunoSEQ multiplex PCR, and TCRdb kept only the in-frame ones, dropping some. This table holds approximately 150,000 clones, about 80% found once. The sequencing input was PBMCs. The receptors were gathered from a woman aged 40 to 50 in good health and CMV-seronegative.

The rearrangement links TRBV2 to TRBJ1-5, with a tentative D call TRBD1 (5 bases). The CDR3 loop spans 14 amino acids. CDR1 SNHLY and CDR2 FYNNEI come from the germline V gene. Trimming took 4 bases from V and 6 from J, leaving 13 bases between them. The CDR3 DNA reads TGTGCCAGCAGTGTTGGCCAGGGCCGTCAGCCCCAGCATTTT. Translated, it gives CASSVGQGRQPQHF.

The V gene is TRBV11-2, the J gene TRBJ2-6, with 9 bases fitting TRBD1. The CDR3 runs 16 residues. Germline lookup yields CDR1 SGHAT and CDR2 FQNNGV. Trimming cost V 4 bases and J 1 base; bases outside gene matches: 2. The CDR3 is CASSWTGVSGANVLTF. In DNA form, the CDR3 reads TGTGCCAGCAGCTGGACAGGGGTTTCTGGGGCCAACGTCCTGACTTTC.

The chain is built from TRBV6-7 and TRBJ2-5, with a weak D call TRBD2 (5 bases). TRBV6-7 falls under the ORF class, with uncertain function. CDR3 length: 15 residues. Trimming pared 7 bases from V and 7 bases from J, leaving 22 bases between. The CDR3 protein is CASILGNGSGRTQYF. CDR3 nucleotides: TGTGCCAGCATTCTTGGCAACGGGTCGGGAAGGACCCAGTACTTC.

The CDR3 DNA is TGTGCCAGCAGCTCCAGCGGGAGGGCGTACAATGAGCAGTTCTTC. Protein: CASSSSGRAYNEQFF. The rearrangement joins TRBV11-3 to TRBJ2-1; 10 nucleotides line up with TRBD2. Germline V gene lookup returns CDR1 SGHNT and CDR2 YENEEA. The V and J ends lost 4 bases and 4 bases, in that order; junction bases with no gene match: 4. The CDR3 is 15 residues long.

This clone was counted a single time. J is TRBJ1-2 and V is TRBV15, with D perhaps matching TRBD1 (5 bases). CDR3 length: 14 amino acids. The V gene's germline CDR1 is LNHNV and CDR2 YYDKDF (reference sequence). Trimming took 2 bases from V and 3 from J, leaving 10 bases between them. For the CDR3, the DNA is TGTGCCACCAGCAGACGTGGGGCGGACTATGGCTACACCTTC. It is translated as CATSRRGADYGYTF.

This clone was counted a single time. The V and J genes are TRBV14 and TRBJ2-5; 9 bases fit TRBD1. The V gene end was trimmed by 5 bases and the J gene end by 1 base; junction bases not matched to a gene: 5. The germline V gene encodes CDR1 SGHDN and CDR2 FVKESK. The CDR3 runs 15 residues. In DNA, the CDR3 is TGTGCCAGCAGCTTCCAGACAGGGGGCCAAGAGACCCAGTACTTC. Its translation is CASSFQTGGQETQYF.

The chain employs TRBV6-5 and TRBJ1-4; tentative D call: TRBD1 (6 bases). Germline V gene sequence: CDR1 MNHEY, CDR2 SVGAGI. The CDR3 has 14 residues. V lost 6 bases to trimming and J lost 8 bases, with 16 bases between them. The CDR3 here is CASRRQAAREKLFF. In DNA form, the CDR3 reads TGTGCCAGCAGGAGACAGGCGGCTCGGGAAAAACTGTTTTTT.

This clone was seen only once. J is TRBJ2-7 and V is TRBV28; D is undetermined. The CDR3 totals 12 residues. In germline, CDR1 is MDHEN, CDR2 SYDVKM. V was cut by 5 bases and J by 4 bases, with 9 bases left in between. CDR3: CASSLNPYEQYF. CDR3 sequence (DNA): TGTGCCAGCAGTCTAAATCCTTACGAGCAGTACTTC.

For the CDR3, the DNA is TGTGCCAGCAGCTCGCCAACGGGACAGGGGGGGAACACTGAAGCTTTCTTT. Encoded protein: CASSSPTGQGGNTEAFF. The V call is TRBV7-9, the J call TRBJ1-1, with TRBD1 matching over 11 bases. Germline CDR1 reads SEHNR; CDR2 reads FQNEAQ (reference sequence). V was pared by 4 bases and J by 1 base, with 8 bases of the junction left unmatched. The CDR3 is 17 amino acids. The complete variable domain, with remaining parts taken from reference TRBV7-9 and TRBJ1-1, reads DTGVSQNPRHKITKRGQNVTFRCDPISEHNRLYWYRQTLGQGPEFLTYFQNEAQLEKSRLLSDRFSAERPKGSFSTLEIQRTEQGDSAMYLCASSSPTGQGGNTEAFFGQGTRLTVV.

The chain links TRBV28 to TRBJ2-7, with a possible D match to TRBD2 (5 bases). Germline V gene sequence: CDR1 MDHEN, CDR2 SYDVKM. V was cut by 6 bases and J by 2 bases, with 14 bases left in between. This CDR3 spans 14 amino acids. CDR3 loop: CASSVHATTYEQYF. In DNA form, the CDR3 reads TGTGCCAGCAGCGTACACGCGACTACCTACGAGCAGTACTTC.

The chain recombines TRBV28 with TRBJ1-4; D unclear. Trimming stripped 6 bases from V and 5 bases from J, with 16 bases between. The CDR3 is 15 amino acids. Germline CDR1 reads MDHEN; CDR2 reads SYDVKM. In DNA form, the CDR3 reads TGTGCCAGCAGCAAGGCCCCGGGGTGGAATGAAAAACTGTTTTTT. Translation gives CASSKAPGWNEKLFF.

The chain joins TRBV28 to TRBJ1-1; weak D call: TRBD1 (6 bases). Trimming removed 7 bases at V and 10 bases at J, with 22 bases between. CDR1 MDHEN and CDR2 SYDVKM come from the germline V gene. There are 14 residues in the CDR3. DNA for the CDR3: TGTGCCAGCACTCCGGGGACATCCAGAAGAAGAGCTTTCTTT. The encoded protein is CASTPGTSRRRAFF.

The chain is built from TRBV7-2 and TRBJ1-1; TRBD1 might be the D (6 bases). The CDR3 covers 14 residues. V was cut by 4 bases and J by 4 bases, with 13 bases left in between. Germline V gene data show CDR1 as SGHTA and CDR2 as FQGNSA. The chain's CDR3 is CASSSRGGGTEAFF. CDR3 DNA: TGTGCCAGCAGCTCGAGGGGGGGCGGCACTGAAGCTTTCTTT.

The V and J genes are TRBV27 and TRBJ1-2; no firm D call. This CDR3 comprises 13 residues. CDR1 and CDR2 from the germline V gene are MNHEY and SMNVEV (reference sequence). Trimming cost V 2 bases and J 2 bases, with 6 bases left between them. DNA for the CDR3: TGTGCCAGCAGTTTACGAGAGAACTATGGCTACACCTTC. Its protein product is CASSLRENYGYTF.

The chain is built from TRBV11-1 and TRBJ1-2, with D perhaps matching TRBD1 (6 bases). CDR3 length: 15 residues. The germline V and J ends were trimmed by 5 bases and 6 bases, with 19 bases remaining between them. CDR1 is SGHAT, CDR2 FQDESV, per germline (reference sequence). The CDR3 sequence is CASSATERGRHGYTF. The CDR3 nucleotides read TGTGCCAGCAGCGCGACCGAGCGGGGGCGGCATGGCTACACCTTC.

CDR3 in DNA: TGCGCCAGCAGCCAAGATGGGCAGGGGGCGAGTCAGCCCCAGCATTTT. Its protein is CASSQDGQGASQPQHF. The chain carries TRBV4-3 and TRBJ1-5, with TRBD1 matching over 8 bases. The junction had 7 bases not matched to a gene; V was cut back by 0 bases and J by 6 bases. This CDR3 spans 16 amino acids. Germline values: CDR1 LGHNA, CDR2 YSLEER.

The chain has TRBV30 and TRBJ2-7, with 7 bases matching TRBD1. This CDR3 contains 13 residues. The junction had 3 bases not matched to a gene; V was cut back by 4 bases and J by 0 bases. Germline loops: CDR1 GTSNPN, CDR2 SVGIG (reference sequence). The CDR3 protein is CAWTGQPSYEQYF. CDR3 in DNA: TGTGCCTGGACGGGACAGCCCTCCTACGAGCAGTACTTC.

The CDR3 here is CASSYSGQGGEFF. CDR3 coding DNA: TGTGCCAGCAGTTACTCGGGACAGGGGGGTGAGTTCTTC. V usage is TRBV6-5 and J usage is TRBJ2-1; TRBD1 agrees at 11 bases. Germline CDR1 is MNHEY and CDR2 is SVGAGI. Trimming cost V 0 bases and J 14 bases; bases outside gene matches: 3. The CDR3 sequence is 13 residues long.

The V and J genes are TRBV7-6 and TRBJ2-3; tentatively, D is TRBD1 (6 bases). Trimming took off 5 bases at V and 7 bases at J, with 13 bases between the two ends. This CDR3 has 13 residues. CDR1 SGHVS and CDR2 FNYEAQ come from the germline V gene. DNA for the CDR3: TGTGCCAGCAGCGAACAGGGTGTAAATACGCAGTATTTT. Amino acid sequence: CASSEQGVNTQYF.

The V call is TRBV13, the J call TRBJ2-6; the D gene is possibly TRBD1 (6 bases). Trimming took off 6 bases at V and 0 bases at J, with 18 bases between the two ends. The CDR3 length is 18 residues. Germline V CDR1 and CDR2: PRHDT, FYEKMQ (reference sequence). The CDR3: CASRSKTGFSSGANVLTF. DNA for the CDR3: TGTGCCAGCAGGTCCAAAACAGGGTTCAGCTCTGGGGCCAACGTCCTGACTTTC.

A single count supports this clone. In DNA, the CDR3 is TGTGCCAGCAGACCCCGAGGCGGGATCCTATCTAGCACAGATACGCAGTATTTT. It is translated as CASRPRGGILSSTDTQYF. The chain employs TRBV5-5 and TRBJ2-3, with TRBD2 as a possible D gene (6 bases). V gave up 5 bases and J gave up 0 bases, with 22 bases separating them. The CDR3 consists of 18 residues. Germline V gene lookup returns CDR1 SGHKS and CDR2 YYEKEE (reference sequence).